The 9 T cell receptor beta chains reported below all come from one sample, sequenced in a study of vaccination and CD4 T cells after COVID-19. These receptors' targets are unknown. Researchers used the Oncomine TCR Beta short-read assay to sequence DNA from cultured CD4+ T cells. TCRdb redid the calling of the PCR reads with MiXCR, one entry per CDR3 protein. The table has under 4,000 distinct CDR3 sequences, 30% to 40% seen once; the top ten hold approximately 30%. As for treatment: approximately nine-day PBMC culture with coronavirus spike peptide pools or control peptides (ViraFEST assay). The sample consisted of CD4+ T cells from blood, cultured in vitro. The origin of the receptors is a human donor who had recovered from COVID-19.

About this clonotype: Sequence at one end of the junction differs from germline and may be a read error. This chain joins TRBV6-4 and TRBJ1-5; maybe TRBD1 (6 bases). This CDR3 has 13 amino acids. The germline gives CDR1 MRHNA, CDR2 SNTAGT. The CDR3 DNA is TGTGCCAGCAGTCAGGGGAGTAATCAGCTCCAGCATTTT. Amino acids: CASSQGSNQLQHF.

This clonotype is medium-sized. The chain couples TRBV6-5 to TRBJ2-3; no reliable D call. V was clipped by 2 bases and J by 7 bases, with 4 bases between them. Germline CDR1 MNHEY, CDR2 SVGAGI. The CDR3 spans 11 residues. The CDR3 DNA sequence: TGTGCCAGCAGTTACGGGAATACGCAGTATTTT. Its translation is CASSYGNTQYF.

The V and J genes are TRBV7-2 and TRBJ1-3, with D possibly matching TRBD1 (6 bases). Per the germline V gene, CDR1 is SGHTA and CDR2 is FQGNSA. The length of the CDR3 is 15 residues. The V end was cut by 4 bases, the J end by 2 bases, with 12 bases between. The chain's CDR3 is CASSWLRGTGNTIYF. CDR3 DNA sequence: TGTGCCAGCAGCTGGCTCAGGGGAACTGGAAACACCATATATTTT.

This clonotype was detected once. In nucleotides, the CDR3 is TGTGCCAGCAGCCTGACAGGGGACACTGAAGCTTTCTTT. Its translation: CASSLTGDTEAFF. The rearrangement joins TRBV3-1 to TRBJ1-1, with TRBD1 matching 8 bases. The ends lost 4 bases at V and 3 bases at J; junction bases unmatched: 1. The CDR3 runs 13 residues. Per germline, CDR1 LGHDT and CDR2 YNNKEL (reference sequence).

The V gene is TRBV5-4, the J gene TRBJ2-3; TRBD2 matches 12 bases. The germline V gene has CDR1 SGHNT and CDR2 YYREEE (reference sequence). V trimming: 3 bases; J trimming: 5 bases; junction bases outside the gene matches: 7. This CDR3 spans 16 amino acids. CDR3 sequence reads: CASSSTSGGLGDTQYF. The CDR3 DNA sequence: TGTGCCAGCAGCTCGACTAGCGGGGGACTCGGAGATACGCAGTATTTT.

This sequence joins TRBV7-9 and TRBJ1-1; D is unclear. Trimming stripped 1 base from V and 0 bases from J, with 3 bases between. The CDR3 totals 13 residues. The germline gives CDR1 SEHNR, CDR2 FQNEAQ (reference sequence). CDR3: CASSLEMNTEAFF. The CDR3, as DNA: TGTGCCAGCAGCTTAGAAATGAACACTGAAGCTTTCTTT. The full variable domain, with the rest looked up from reference TRBV7-9 and TRBJ1-1, is DTGVSQNPRHKITKRGQNVTFRCDPISEHNRLYWYRQTLGQGPEFLTYFQNEAQLEKSRLLSDRFSAERPKGSFSTLEIQRTEQGDSAMYLCASSLEMNTEAFFGQGTRLTVV.

This clonotype is judged hyperexpanded. The rearrangement joins TRBV7-2 to TRBJ1-2; D not resolved. Germline V gene data show CDR1 as SGHTA and CDR2 as FQGNSA. The CDR3 has 14 residues. Trimming removed 5 bases from V and 5 bases from J, with 15 bases in between. CDR3 in amino acids: CASSPTTVKYGYTF. In nucleotides, the CDR3 is TGTGCCAGCAGCCCCACTACGGTGAAATATGGCTACACCTTC. Complete variable domain (other parts from reference TRBV7-2 and TRBJ1-2): GAGVSQSPSNKVTEKGKDVELRCDPISGHTALYWYRQSLGQGLEFLIYFQGNSAPDKSGLPSDRFSAERTGGSVSTLTIQRTQQEDSAVYLCASSPTTVKYGYTFGSGTRLTVV.

This clonotype was seen a handful of times. The J gene is TRBJ2-5, the V gene TRBV20-1; TRBD2 matches at 9 bases. This CDR3 has 14 amino acids. The ends lost 3 bases at V and 0 bases at J; junction bases unmatched: 2. CDR1 is DFQATT and CDR2 is SNEGSKA in the germline V gene (reference sequence). CDR3 bases: TGCAGTGCTAGTCTAGCGGGGTACCAAGAGACCCAGTACTTC. Protein product: CSASLAGYQETQYF.

This clonotype was seen more than once but under ten times. V is TRBV6-5 and J is TRBJ1-1; D gene uncertain. Germline CDR1 is MNHEY and CDR2 is SVGAGI. This CDR3 comprises 12 residues. V was shortened by 4 bases and J by 4 bases, with 7 bases between the two germline ends. The CDR3 is CASSFAGTEAFF. CDR3 bases: TGTGCCAGCAGTTTCGCAGGCACTGAAGCTTTCTTT.